This T cell receptor beta chain derives from a study of blood T cell repertoires in COVID-19. Whole-study context: The United States, Italy and Spain provided the acute and convalescent COVID-19 samples. T cells, B-cell-depleted T cells, or PBMCs provided the cDNA or gDNA that served as material.

As processed by the authors: Amplification with reference gene primers provided the estimates of nucleated cell counts. Assay used: immunoSEQ multiplex PCR; TCRdb lists only in-frame clones, some missing. For V, J and clone size, that table is used; D and trimming come from the DNA. The top ten hold 2.5% to 3.5% of the sample, which has 110,000 to 150,000 clones, more than 85% seen once. In germline, CDR1 is GTSNPN, CDR2 SVGIG (reference sequence). Trimming stripped 0 bases from V and 7 bases from J, with 16 bases between. There are 16 residues in the CDR3. This rearrangement joins TRBV30 to TRBJ1-6; D gene ambiguous. Sequencing was performed on peripheral blood. This receptor was identified in a man aged 55 to 70 with active or convalescent COVID-19. The CDR3 region has the DNA TGTGCCTGGAGTGTAAATCCGGGGAGGGTGAATTCACCCCTCCACTTT. Its protein product is CAWSVNPGRVNSPLHF.